The TCR beta chain described here comes from a study of CD8 T cells in ankylosing spondylitis. Notes on the study in general: Researchers report that disease-linked clones proved CD8+ and relatively rare in peripheral blood. Previously reported in reactive arthritis synovial fluid and blood were some of the motif variants. Blood from ankylosing spondylitis patients appeared to carry a characteristic roughly eight-variant TCR beta motif. According to the report, clones linked to the disease were significantly enriched in matched synovial fluid samples taken from ankylosing spondylitis patients.

In its sample, this clonotype was seen many times. Its matching antigen is unknown. Quantitative barcoded 5'-RACE was used to prepare TCR beta libraries. TCRdb redid the calling of the 5' RACE reads with MiXCR, one entry per CDR3 protein. The table has about 500,000 distinct CDR3 sequences, about 5.2% seen once. The CDR3 has 13 residues. Trimming shortened V by 8 bases and J by 5 bases, and 15 bases separated the two germline ends. The rearrangement links TRBV12-3 or TRBV12-4 to TRBJ2-5, with D maybe TRBD2 (6 bases). The TCR comes from a male donor with ankylosing spondylitis. Sequencing was done on a sample of blood, either unsorted or a sorted T cell fraction (not recorded which). This chain's CDR3 is CASHSAGSETQYF. CDR3 nucleotide sequence: TGTGCCAGCCACTCGGCGGGAAGTGAGACCCAGTACTTC.